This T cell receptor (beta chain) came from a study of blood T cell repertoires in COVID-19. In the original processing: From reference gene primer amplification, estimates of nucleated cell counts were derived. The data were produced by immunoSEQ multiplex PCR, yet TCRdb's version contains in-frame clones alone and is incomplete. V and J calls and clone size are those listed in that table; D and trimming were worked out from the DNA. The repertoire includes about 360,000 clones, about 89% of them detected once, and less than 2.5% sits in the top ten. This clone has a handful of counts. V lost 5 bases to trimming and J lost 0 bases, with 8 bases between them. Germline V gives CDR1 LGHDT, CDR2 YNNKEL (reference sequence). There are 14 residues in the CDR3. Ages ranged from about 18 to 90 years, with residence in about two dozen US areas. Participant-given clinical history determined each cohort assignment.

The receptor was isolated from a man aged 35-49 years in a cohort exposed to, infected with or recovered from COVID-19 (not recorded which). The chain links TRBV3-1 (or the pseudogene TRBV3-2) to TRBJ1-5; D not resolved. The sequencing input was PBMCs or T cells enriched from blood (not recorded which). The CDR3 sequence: CASSRGYSNQPQHF. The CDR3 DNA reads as TGTGCCAGCAGCAGAGGTTATAGCAATCAGCCCCAGCATTTT.